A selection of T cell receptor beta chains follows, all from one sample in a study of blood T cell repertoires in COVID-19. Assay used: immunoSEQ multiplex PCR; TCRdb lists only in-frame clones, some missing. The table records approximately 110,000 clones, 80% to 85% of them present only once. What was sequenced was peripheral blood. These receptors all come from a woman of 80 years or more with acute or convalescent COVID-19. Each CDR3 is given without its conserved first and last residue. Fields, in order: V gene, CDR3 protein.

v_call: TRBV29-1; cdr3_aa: SVLRSNTEAF
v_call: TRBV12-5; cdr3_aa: ASGLTVGSEKLF
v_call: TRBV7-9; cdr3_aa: ASSLITGVVATNEKLF
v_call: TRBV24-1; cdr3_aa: ATSDNRVFNEQF
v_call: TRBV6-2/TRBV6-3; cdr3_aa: ASSPSDRVGQPQH
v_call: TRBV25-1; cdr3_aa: ASSRGGEKLF
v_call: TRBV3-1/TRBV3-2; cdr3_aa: ASSQAGLVQETQY
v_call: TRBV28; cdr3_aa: ASSLRGNSPLH
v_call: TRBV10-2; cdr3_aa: ASSFGTGGYT
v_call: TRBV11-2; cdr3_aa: ASSLGRNNEQF
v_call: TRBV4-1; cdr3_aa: ASSQDGVGDRYNQPQH
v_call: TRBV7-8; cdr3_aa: ASSSYRVVNTEAF
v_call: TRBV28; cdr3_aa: ATRAGGDQPQH
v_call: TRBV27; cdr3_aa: ASRPLERGNTGELF
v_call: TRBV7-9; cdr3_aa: ASSYQLVGLAEKLF
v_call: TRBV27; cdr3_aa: ASRLAGGGATGELF
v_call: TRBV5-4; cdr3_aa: ASSLSPEGNQPQH
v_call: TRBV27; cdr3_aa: ASSGLSSGNTIY
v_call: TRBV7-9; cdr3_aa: ASSPGTSATYNEQF
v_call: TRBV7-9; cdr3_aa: ASSYSGAGYQETQY
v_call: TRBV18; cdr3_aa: ASSPSGTANIQY
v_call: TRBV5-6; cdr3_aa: ASSYPGDGTDTQY
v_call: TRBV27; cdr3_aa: ASRASGSREQF
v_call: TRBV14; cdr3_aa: ASSPGLAGEETQY
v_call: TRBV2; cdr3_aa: ASVAAYGNTIY
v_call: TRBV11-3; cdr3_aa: ASSARVSYNEQF
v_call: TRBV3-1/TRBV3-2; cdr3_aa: ASSLRAEANTGELF
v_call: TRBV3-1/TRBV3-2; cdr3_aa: ASSHSLKGAGETQY
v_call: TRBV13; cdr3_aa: ASSVDRGPVDTEAF
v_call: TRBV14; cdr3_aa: ASSQGGGANTEAF
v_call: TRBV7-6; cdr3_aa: ASSLGTGGEKLF
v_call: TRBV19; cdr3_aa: ASSVGLLNYGYT
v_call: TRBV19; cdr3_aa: ASSTDPRGQPQH